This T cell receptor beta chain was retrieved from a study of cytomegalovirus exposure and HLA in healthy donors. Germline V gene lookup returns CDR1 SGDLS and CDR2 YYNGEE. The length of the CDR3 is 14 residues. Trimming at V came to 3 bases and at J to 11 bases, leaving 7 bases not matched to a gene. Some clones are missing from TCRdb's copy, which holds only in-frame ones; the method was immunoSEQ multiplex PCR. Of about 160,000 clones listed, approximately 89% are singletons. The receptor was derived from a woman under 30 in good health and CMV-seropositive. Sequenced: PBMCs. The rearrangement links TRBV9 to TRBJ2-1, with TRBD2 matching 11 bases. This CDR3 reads CASSGGTSGEKQFF. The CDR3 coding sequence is TGTGCCAGCAGCGGCGGGACTAGCGGAGAGAAGCAGTTCTTC.